This note documents a single T cell receptor (beta chain) sequence. The CDR3 consists of 16 residues. Trimming left V 4 bases short and J 1 base short, with 14 bases between. Per germline, CDR1 SGHNT and CDR2 YYREEE (reference sequence). Running of the v3.0 immunoSEQ assay took place at survey level. The method was immunoSEQ multiplex PCR; TCRdb's version includes in-frame clones alone and lacks a portion of them. The sample yields 30,000 to 50,000 clones, roughly nine tenths seen once. These data are taken from a study of long-term antiretroviral therapy in people with HIV. Treatment for every participant with HIV took place in the United States.

This specimen consisted of unsorted PBMCs, obtained 1.2 years after starting antiretroviral therapy. The TCR was taken from a woman in her 50s with HIV. The rearrangement joins TRBV5-4 to TRBJ2-2, with D uncertain. The CDR3 DNA reads as TGTGCCAGCAGCCCCGTTCCACAAAGGAACACCGGGGAGCTGTTTTTT. Translated, it gives CASSPVPQRNTGELFF.